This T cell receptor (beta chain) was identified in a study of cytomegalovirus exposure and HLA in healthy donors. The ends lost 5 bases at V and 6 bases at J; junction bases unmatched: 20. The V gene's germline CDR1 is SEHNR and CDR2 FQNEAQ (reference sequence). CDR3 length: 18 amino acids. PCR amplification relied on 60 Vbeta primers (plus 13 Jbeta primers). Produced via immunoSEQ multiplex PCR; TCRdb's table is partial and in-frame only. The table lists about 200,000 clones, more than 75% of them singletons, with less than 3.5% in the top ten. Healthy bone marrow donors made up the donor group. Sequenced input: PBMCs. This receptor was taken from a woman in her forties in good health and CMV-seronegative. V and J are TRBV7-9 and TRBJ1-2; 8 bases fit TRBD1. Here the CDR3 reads CASSQGSAGGVKVHGYTF. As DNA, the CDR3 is TGTGCCAGCAGCCAGGGCTCGGCAGGGGGCGTAAAGGTACATGGCTACACCTTC.